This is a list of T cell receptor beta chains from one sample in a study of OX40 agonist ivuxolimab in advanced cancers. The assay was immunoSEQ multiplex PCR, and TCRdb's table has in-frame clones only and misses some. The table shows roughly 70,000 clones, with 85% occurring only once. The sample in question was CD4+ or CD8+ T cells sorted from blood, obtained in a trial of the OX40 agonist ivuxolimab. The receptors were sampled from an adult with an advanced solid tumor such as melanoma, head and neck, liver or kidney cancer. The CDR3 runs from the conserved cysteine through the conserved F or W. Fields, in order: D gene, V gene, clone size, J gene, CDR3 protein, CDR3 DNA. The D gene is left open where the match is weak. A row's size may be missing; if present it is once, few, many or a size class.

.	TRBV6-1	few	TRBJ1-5	CASSGSDSASSNQPQHF	TGTGCCAGCAGTGGGTCGGACAGCGCCTCTAGCAATCAGCCCCAGCATTTT
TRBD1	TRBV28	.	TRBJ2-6	CASSSQGAGANVLTF	TGTGCCAGCAGTTCGCAGGGGGCTGGGGCCAACGTCCTGACTTTC
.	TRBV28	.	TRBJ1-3	CASSLLRQSGTIYF	TGTGCCAGCAGTTTATTAAGACAGTCAGGCACCATATATTTT
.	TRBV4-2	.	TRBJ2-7	CASSQDTTSHYEQYF	TGTGCCAGCAGCCAAGATACGACTAGTCACTACGAGCAGTACTTC
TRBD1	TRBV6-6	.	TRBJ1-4	CASSNTGGAGEKLFF	TGTGCCAGCAGCAATACAGGGGGCGCGGGTGAAAAACTGTTTTTT
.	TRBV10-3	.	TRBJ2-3	CAISETGLWSTDTQYF	TGTGCCATCAGTGAGACTGGGCTCTGGAGTACAGATACGCAGTATTTT
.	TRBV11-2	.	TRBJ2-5	CASSLVGSEETQYF	TGTGCCAGCAGCTTAGTCGGCAGCGAAGAGACCCAGTACTTC
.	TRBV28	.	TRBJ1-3	CASGLGRAGNTIYF	TGTGCCAGCGGGCTTGGGAGGGCTGGAAACACCATATATTTT
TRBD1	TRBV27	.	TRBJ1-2	CASSTYAGQGAGGYTF	TGTGCCAGCAGTACCTACGCCGGACAGGGGGCGGGCGGCTACACCTTC
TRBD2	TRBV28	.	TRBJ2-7	CASNVAGAHYEQYF	TGTGCCAGCAATGTAGCGGGAGCCCACTACGAGCAGTACTTC
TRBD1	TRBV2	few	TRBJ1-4	CASSRGQGGTNEKLFF	TGTGCCAGCAGCCGTGGACAGGGAGGAACTAATGAAAAACTGTTTTTT
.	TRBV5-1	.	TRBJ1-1	CASSLSVGAGGTEAFF	TGCGCCAGCAGCTTGTCGGTTGGGGCAGGCGGCACTGAAGCTTTCTTT
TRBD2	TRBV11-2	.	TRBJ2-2	CASSTGTRSALRGTGELFF	TGTGCCAGCAGCACCGGGACTAGATCGGCCCTTAGGGGCACCGGGGAGCTGTTTTTT
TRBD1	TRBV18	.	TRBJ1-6	CASSPDRGGSPLHF	TGTGCCAGCTCACCCGACAGGGGGGGATCACCCCTCCACTTT
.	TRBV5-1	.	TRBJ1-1	CASSSAPGQNTEAFF	TGCGCCAGCAGCTCGGCCCCGGGACAGAACACTGAAGCTTTCTTT
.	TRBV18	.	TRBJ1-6	CASTAAGEGSPLHF	TGTGCCAGCACCGCGGCAGGTGAGGGTTCACCCCTCCACTTT
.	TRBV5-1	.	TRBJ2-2	CASSLAAGRNTGELFF	TGCGCCAGCAGCTTGGCGGCAGGGAGAAACACCGGGGAGCTGTTTTTT
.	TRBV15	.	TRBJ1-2	CATSRDRTTGYTF	TGTGCCACCAGCAGAGATCGGACAACGGGCTACACCTTC
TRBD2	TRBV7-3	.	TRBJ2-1	CASSFKASGTYNEQFF	TGTGCCAGCAGCTTCAAGGCTAGCGGGACCTACAATGAGCAGTTCTTC
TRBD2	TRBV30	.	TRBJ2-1	CAWSTGTSVLNEQFF	TGTGCCTGGAGTACCGGGACTAGCGTTCTCAATGAGCAGTTCTTC
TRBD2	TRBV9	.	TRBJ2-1	CASSVVSGGLYNEQFF	TGTGCCAGCAGCGTAGTTAGCGGGGGCCTTTACAATGAGCAGTTCTTC
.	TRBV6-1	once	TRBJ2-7	CASSHGGGGYEQYF	TGTGCCAGCAGTCATGGAGGGGGCGGGTACGAGCAGTACTTC
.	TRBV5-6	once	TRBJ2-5	CASSQRRGTRETQYF	TGTGCCAGCAGCCAACGACGAGGCACGAGAGAGACCCAGTACTTC
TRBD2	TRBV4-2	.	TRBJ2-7	CASSLEAGGTPQYF	TGTGCCAGCAGCTTAGAGGCGGGGGGGACTCCGCAGTACTTC
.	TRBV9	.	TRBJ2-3	CASSVALRIMDTQYF	TGTGCCAGCAGCGTAGCTTTACGGATTATGGATACGCAGTATTTT
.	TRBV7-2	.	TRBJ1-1	CASSLSGYTEAFF	TGTGCCAGCAGCTTATCGGGGTACACTGAAGCTTTCTTT
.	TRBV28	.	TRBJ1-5	CASSFQGRQPQHF	TGTGCCAGCAGTTTCCAGGGACGTCAGCCCCAGCATTTT
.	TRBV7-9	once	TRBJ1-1	CASSLDRLSREAFF	TGTGCCAGCAGCCTCGACAGGCTTTCACGCGAAGCTTTCTTT
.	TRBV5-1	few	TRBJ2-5	CASSFGGWGETQYF	TGCGCCAGCAGCTTTGGAGGCTGGGGGGAGACCCAGTACTTC
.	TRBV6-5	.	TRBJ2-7	CASSYNRNEQYF	TGTGCCAGCAGTTACAATCGGAACGAGCAGTACTTC
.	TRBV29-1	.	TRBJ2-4	CSVVRAQNIQYF	TGCAGCGTTGTCCGGGCCCAAAACATTCAGTACTTC
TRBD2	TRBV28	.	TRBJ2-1	CASSFLAGESNEQFF	TGTGCCAGCAGTTTCCTAGCGGGAGAATCCAATGAGCAGTTCTTC
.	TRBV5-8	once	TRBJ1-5	CASRNSGTLSQPQHF	TGTGCCAGCCGAAATTCCGGGACACTAAGTCAGCCCCAGCATTTT
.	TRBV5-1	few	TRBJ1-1	CASRRGQDTEAFF	TGCGCCAGCAGACGGGGGCAGGACACTGAAGCTTTCTTT
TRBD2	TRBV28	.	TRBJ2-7	CASSRPGTSTYEQYF	TGTGCCAGCAGCCGTCCCGGGACTAGCACCTACGAGCAGTACTTC
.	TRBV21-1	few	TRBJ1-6	CASSKGGGTGPDNSPLHF	TGTGCCAGCAGCAAAGGGGGAGGGACAGGGCCCGATAATTCACCCCTCCACTTT
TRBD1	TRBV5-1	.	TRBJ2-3	CASSPTSQGRTDTQYF	TGCGCCAGCAGCCCAACATCACAGGGGCGCACAGATACGCAGTATTTT
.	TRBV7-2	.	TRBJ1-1	CASQNSHLNTEAFF	TGTGCCTCCCAAAATAGCCATCTGAACACTGAAGCTTTCTTT
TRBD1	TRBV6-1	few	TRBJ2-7	CASKKGTTGFWEQYF	TGTGCCAGCAAAAAGGGGACGACAGGGTTCTGGGAGCAGTACTTC
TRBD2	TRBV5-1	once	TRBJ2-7	CASAPTSGAYEQYF	TGCGCCAGCGCCCCGACTAGCGGAGCCTACGAGCAGTACTTC
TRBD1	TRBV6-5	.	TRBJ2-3	CASSFGQGRSTDTQYF	TGTGCCAGCAGTTTCGGACAGGGGCGAAGCACAGATACGCAGTATTTT
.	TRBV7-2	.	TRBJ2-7	CASSLGWTSYEQYF	TGTGCCAGCAGCTTAGGCTGGACTTCCTACGAGCAGTACTTC
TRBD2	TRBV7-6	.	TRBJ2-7	CASSMTSYYEQYF	TGTGCCAGCAGCATGACTAGCTACTACGAGCAGTACTTC
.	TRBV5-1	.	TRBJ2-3	CASSTRPGADTQYF	TGCGCCAGCAGCACAAGGCCGGGGGCAGATACGCAGTATTTT
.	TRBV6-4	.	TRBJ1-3	CASSDVAGRVRNTIYF	TGTGCCAGCAGTGACGTTGCCGGCAGGGTACGAAACACCATATATTTT
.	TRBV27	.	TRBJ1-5	CASSLKGRYSNQPQHF	TGTGCCAGCAGTTTGAAGGGGCGATATAGCAATCAGCCCCAGCATTTT
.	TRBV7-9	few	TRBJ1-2	CASSLAQGIHGYTF	TGTGCCAGCAGCTTAGCGCAGGGAATACATGGCTACACCTTC
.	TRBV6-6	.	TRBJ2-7	CASSRFAGQGPYEQYF	TGTGCCAGCAGTCGTTTCGCTGGGCAGGGACCCTACGAGCAGTACTTC
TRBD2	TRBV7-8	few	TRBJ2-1	CASSLRTSGHIDEQFF	TGTGCCAGCAGCCTGAGGACTAGCGGGCATATAGATGAGCAGTTCTTC
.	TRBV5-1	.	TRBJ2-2	CASSLYGSGNTGELFF	TGCGCCAGCAGCTTATATGGTAGCGGAAACACCGGGGAGCTGTTTTTT
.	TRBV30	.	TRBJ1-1	CAWSGGIIGTEAFF	TGTGCCTGGAGCGGGGGAATCATTGGCACTGAAGCTTTCTTT
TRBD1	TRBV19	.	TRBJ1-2	CASRSTGVSYGYTF	TGTGCCAGTCGTTCTACAGGGGTCAGCTATGGCTACACCTTC
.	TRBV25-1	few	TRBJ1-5	CASSEPGRGNQPQHF	TGTGCCAGCAGTGAACCTGGCCGAGGGAATCAGCCCCAGCATTTT
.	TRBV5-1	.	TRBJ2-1	CASSLDGTSGNEQFF	TGCGCCAGCAGCTTGGATGGGACAAGCGGCAATGAGCAGTTCTTC